The rows below give T cell receptor beta chains drawn from one sample of a study of cytomegalovirus exposure and HLA in healthy donors. Measured with immunoSEQ multiplex PCR; TCRdb has only the in-frame clones, and not every one. The sample has about 36,000 clones, roughly two thirds seen once. Sequencing input: PBMCs. The receptors here all came from a man aged 25-45 years in good health and CMV-seronegative. Both conserved end residues are part of each CDR3. The D gene is left open where the match is weak. Part of the rows lack a size; the others show once, few, many or a class for expanded clones.

DNA,CDR3,size,J,length,D,V
TGTGCCAGCAGCATGGAGGGTACCTTTAAAAACTATGGCTACACCTTC,CASSMEGTFKNYGYTF,-,TRBJ1-2,16,-,TRBV7-8
TGCGCCAGCAGTCGGGAGGGCGGGGAAGAGACCCAGTACTTC,CASSREGGEETQYF,-,TRBJ2-5,14,TRBD2,TRBV10-1
TGTGCCAGCAGTAACAGGGGAGGCCAAGAGACCCAGTACTTC,CASSNRGGQETQYF,-,TRBJ2-5,14,-,TRBV6-5
TGTGCCAGCAGCTTCGGGGGGGCAATGAATGAGCAGTTCTTC,CASSFGGAMNEQFF,-,TRBJ2-1,14,TRBD2,TRBV7-8
TGCAGCGTTGTAGCCAGGGGGAAAGGTGGCTACACCTTC,CSVVARGKGGYTF,-,TRBJ1-2,13,TRBD1,TRBV29-1
TGTGCCAGCAGTTACTCGGGGGAGGCGGCTTTCTTT,CASSYSGEAAFF,-,TRBJ1-1,12,-,TRBV6-5
TGTGCCAGCAGTGAACCCGACAGGCAGACCCAGTACTTC,CASSEPDRQTQYF,few,TRBJ2-5,13,-,TRBV25-1
TGTGCCAGCAGGAAGCAGCGGGCGGTGGATGAGCAGTTCTTC,CASRKQRAVDEQFF,-,TRBJ2-1,14,-,TRBV11-2
TGTGCCAGCAGTCTACAGGGGGCACGAGGACAGCCCCAGCATTTT,CASSLQGARGQPQHF,-,TRBJ1-5,15,TRBD1,TRBV2
TGTGCCAGCAGCCTGTTGGAGACCCAGTACTTC,CASSLLETQYF,few,TRBJ2-5,11,-,TRBV5-6
TGTGCCAGCAGTGAATCTATCTGGGGAGGGGGGGAAGGCTACACCTTC,CASSESIWGGGEGYTF,-,TRBJ1-2,16,-,TRBV2
TGCGCCAGCAGCGTGGGAGGGAATAATTCACCCCTCCACTTT,CASSVGGNNSPLHF,-,TRBJ1-6,14,-,TRBV5-1
TGTGCCAGCAGTTACTCGAAGAGACAGAGCGAAAAACTGTTTTTT,CASSYSKRQSEKLFF,-,TRBJ1-4,15,-,TRBV6-5
TGTGCCAGCAGCTTGGTTGGCGGGGGCTACAATGAGCAGTTCTTC,CASSLVGGGYNEQFF,-,TRBJ2-1,15,TRBD2,TRBV5-6
TGCGCCAGCAGCTTTGACAGGGGGGCTGAAGCTTTCTTT,CASSFDRGAEAFF,once,TRBJ1-1,13,TRBD1,TRBV5-1
TGTGCCAGCAGCTTAGGACAGGGGGAATATGGCTACACCTTC,CASSLGQGEYGYTF,-,TRBJ1-2,14,TRBD1,TRBV7-8
TGTGCCAGCAGCTTACAGGGGCCCTATGGCTACACCTTC,CASSLQGPYGYTF,-,TRBJ1-2,13,-,TRBV7-9
TGTGCCAGCAGTTACTTGGGGGGGAACACTGAAGCTTTCTTT,CASSYLGGNTEAFF,-,TRBJ1-1,14,-,TRBV6-6
TGTGCCAGCAGCAACACACATGAGCAGTTCTTC,CASSNTHEQFF,-,TRBJ2-1,11,-,TRBV6-5
TGTGCCAGCAGCCCCGGACACAACTATGGCTACACCTTC,CASSPGHNYGYTF,once,TRBJ1-2,13,-,TRBV11-2
TGTGCCAGCAGTGAAGTAGGGGATCAGCCCCAGCATTTT,CASSEVGDQPQHF,-,TRBJ1-5,13,-,TRBV6-1
TGCAGCGTTGCTCCCAGGGGTGGCGGGGAGCTGTTTTTT,CSVAPRGGGELFF,few,TRBJ2-2,13,-,TRBV29-1
TGCGCCAGCAGCCAAGAACAGGGGGCTGGGACTAGGAGGGAGACCCAGTACTTC,CASSQEQGAGTRRETQYF,-,TRBJ2-5,18,-,TRBV4-1
TGTGCCAGCAGAAGCCACAGGGGTCGGTACGAGCAGTACTTC,CASRSHRGRYEQYF,-,TRBJ2-7,14,TRBD1,TRBV6-1
TGCGCCAGCAGCCAGACAGGGACTAGCGGCACAGATACGCAGTATTTT,CASSQTGTSGTDTQYF,-,TRBJ2-3,16,TRBD2,TRBV4-1
TGTGCCAGCAGTTACAAAGGGGGCGGTGGCACTGAAGCTTTCTTT,CASSYKGGGGTEAFF,-,TRBJ1-1,15,TRBD1,TRBV6-5
TGTGCCAGCAGCCGTCTTTTGGACAGATCATTACTGAGTGACGAGCAGTACTTC,CASSRLLDRSLLSDEQYF,-,TRBJ2-7,18,-,TRBV5-6